This section outlines one T cell receptor beta chain sequence together with its context. The sample is drawn from a study of blood T cell repertoires in COVID-19. As for the study in general: PBMCs, B-cell-depleted T cells, or T cells provided the cDNA or gDNA that made up the material.

TCRdb keeps only in-frame clones here, not all; method: immunoSEQ multiplex PCR. Altogether some 300,000 clones are present, 90% being singletons, with the ten largest covering just under 6.5%. The receptor comes from a woman in her 50s with COVID-19, enrolled during active disease. The sample consisted of peripheral blood.

In DNA form, the CDR3 reads TGTGCCAGCGGTTTGAGAGAAAAACTGTTTTTT. Amino acids: CASGLREKLFF. The chain carries TRBV21-1 and TRBJ1-4. TRBV21-1 is a pseudogene segment. The CDR3 is 11 amino acids.